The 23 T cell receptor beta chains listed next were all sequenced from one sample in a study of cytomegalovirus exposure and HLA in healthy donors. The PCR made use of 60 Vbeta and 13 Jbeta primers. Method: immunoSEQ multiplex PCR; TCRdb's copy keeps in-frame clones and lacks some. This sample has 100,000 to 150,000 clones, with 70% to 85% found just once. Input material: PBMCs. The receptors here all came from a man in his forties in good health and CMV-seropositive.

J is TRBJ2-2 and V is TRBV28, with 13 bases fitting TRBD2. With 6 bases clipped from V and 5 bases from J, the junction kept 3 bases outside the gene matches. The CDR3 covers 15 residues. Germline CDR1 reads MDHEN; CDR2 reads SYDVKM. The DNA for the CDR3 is TGTGCCAGCAGGTCGACTAGCGGGAGGACCGGGGAGCTGTTTTTT. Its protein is CASRSTSGRTGELFF.

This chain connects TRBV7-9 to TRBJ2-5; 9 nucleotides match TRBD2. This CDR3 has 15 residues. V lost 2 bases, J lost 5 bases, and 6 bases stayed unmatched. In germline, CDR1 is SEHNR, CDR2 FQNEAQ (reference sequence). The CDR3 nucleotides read TGTGCCAGCAGCTTACTTAGCGGGAGCGGGGAGACCCAGTACTTC. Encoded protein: CASSLLSGSGETQYF. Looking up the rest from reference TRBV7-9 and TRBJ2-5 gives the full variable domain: DTGVSQNPRHKITKRGQNVTFRCDPISEHNRLYWYRQTLGQGPEFLTYFQNEAQLEKSRLLSDRFSAERPKGSFSTLEIQRTEQGDSAMYLCASSLLSGSGETQYFGPGTRLLVL.

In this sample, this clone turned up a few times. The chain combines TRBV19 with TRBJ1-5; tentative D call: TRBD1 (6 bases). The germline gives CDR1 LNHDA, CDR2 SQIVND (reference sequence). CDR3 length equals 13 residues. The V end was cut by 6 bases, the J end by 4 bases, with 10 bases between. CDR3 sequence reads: CASSQQGNQPQHF. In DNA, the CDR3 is TGTGCCAGTAGCCAACAGGGAAATCAGCCCCAGCATTTT.

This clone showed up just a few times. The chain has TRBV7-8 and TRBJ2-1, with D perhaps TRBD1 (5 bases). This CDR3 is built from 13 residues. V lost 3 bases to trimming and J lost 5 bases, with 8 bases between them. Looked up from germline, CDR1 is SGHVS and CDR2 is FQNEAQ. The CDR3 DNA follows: TGTGCCAGCAGCTTGACAGCCAACAATGAGCAGTTCTTC. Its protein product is CASSLTANNEQFF. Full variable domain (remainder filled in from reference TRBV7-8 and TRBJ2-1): GAGVSQSPRYKVAKRGQDVALRCDPISGHVSLFWYQQALGQGPEFLTYFQNEAQLDKSGLPSDRFFAERPEGSVSTLKIQRTQQEDSAVYLCASSLTANNEQFFGPGTRLTVL.

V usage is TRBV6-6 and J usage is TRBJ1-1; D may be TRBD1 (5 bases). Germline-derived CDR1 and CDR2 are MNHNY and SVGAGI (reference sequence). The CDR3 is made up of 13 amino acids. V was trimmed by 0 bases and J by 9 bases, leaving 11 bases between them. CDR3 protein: CASSYSGGIQAFF. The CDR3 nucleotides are TGTGCCAGCAGTTACTCCGGGGGGATTCAAGCTTTCTTT.

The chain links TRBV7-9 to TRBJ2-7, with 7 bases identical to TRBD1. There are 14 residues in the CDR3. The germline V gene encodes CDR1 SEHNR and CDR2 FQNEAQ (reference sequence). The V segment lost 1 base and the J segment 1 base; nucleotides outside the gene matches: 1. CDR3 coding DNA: TGTGCCAGCAGCTTAGGGGGACAGTCCTACGAGCAGTACTTC. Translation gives CASSLGGQSYEQYF.

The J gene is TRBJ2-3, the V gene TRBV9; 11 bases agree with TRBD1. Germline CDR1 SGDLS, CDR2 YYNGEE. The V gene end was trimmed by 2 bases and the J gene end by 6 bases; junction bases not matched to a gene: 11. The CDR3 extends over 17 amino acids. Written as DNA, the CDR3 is TGTGCCAGCAGCGTGCGGGGACAGGGGGGTGGGTCGGATACGCAGTATTTT. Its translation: CASSVRGQGGGSDTQYF.

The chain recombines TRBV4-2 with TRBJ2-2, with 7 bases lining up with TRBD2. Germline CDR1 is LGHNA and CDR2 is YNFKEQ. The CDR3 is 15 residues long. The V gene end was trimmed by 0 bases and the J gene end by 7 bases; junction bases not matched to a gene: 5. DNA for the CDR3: TGTGCCAGCAGCCAAGAAGTCCTAGCGGACGGGGAGCTGTTTTTT. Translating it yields CASSQEVLADGELFF.

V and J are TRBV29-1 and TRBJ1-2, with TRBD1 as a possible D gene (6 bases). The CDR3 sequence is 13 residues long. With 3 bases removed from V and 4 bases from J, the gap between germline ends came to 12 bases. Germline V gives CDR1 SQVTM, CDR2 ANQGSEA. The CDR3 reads CSVEQGQGYGYTF. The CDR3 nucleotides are TGCAGCGTTGAGCAGGGGCAGGGCTATGGCTACACCTTC.

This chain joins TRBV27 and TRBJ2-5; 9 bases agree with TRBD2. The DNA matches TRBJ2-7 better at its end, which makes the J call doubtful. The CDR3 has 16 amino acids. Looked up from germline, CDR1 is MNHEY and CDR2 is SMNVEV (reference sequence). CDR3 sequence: CASSWGGSSGGYEQYF. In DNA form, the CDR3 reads TGTGCCAGCAGTTGGGGAGGGAGTAGCGGGGGTTACGAGCAGTACTTC.

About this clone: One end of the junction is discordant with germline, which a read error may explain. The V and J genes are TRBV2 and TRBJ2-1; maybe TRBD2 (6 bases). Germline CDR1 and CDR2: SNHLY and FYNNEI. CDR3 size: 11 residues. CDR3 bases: TGTGCCAGCAGTGAAGCCCGGGAGCGGGTCTTC. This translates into CASSEARERVF.

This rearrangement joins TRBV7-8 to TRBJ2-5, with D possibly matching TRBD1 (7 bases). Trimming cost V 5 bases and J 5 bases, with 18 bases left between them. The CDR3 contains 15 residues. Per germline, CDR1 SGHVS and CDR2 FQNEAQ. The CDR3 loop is CASSGNRGGWETQYF. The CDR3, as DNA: TGTGCCAGCAGCGGCAACAGGGGAGGATGGGAGACCCAGTACTTC.

CDR3 residues: CASSPIRHGTSGQETQYF. The CDR3 nucleotides read TGTGCCAGCAGCCCCATTCGACACGGGACTAGCGGCCAAGAGACCCAGTACTTC. The chain recombines TRBV5-4 with TRBJ2-5; 11 bases align to TRBD2. The junction had 12 bases not matched to a gene; V was cut back by 4 bases and J by 1 base. This CDR3 is 18 amino acids long. Germline CDR1 is SGHNT and CDR2 is YYREEE (reference sequence). The full variable domain, with the rest looked up from reference TRBV5-4 and TRBJ2-5, is ETGVTQSPTHLIKTRGQQVTLRCSSQSGHNTVSWYQQALGQGPQFIFQYYREEENGRGNFPPRFSGLQFPNYSSELNVNALELDDSALYLCASSPIRHGTSGQETQYFGPGTRLLVL.

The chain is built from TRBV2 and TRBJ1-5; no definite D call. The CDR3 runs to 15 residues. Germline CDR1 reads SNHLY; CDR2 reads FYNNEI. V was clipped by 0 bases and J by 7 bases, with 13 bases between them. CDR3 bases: TGTGCCAGCAGTGAAGCGCGGGGTGCTGGGCAGCCCCAGCATTTT. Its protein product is CASSEARGAGQPQHF.

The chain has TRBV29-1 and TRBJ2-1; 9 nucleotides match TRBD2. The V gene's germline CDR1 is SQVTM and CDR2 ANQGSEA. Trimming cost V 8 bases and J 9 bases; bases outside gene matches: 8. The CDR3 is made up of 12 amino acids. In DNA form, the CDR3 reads TGCAGCCTTTGGACTAGCGAAGGTGAGCAGTTCTTC. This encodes CSLWTSEGEQFF.

CDR3 in DNA: TGTGCCAGCATGGGCAGGGGTTCCTACGAGCAGTACTTC. Protein product: CASMGRGSYEQYF. This chain joins TRBV6-5 and TRBJ2-7, with D perhaps TRBD1 (6 bases). Germline CDR1 MNHEY, CDR2 SVGAGI. With 7 bases removed from V and 1 base from J, the gap between germline ends came to 11 bases. The length of the CDR3 is 13 residues.

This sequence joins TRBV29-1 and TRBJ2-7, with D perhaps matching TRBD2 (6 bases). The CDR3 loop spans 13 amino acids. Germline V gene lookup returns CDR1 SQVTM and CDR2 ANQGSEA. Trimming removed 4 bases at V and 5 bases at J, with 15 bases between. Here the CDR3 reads CSVAGVPSNEQYF. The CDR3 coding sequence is TGCAGCGTTGCGGGAGTCCCCTCAAACGAGCAGTACTTC.

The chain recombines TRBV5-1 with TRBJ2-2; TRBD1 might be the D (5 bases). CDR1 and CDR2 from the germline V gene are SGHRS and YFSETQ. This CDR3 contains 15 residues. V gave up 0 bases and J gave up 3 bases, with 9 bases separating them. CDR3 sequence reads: CASSLGGADTGELFF. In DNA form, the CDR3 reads TGCGCCAGCAGCTTGGGTGGGGCGGACACCGGGGAGCTGTTTTTT.

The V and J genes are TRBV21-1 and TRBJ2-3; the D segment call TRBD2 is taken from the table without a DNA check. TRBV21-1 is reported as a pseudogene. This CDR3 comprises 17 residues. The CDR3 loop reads CASSKNPGSSCTDTQYF. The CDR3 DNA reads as TGTGCCAGCAGCAAAAACCCCGGGTCTTCCTGCACAGATACGCAGTATTTT.

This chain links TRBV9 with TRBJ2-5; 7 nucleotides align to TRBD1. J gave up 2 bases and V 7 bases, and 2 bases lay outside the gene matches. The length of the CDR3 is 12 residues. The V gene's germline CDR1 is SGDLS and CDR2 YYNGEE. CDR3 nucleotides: TGTGCCAGCGGGACAGCTCAAGAGACCCAGTACTTC. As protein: CASGTAQETQYF.

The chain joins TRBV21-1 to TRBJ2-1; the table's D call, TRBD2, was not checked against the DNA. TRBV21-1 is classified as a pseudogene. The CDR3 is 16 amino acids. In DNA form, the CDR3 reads TGTGCCAGCAGCAAAGCGGAGCGGGGGTACTACAATGAGCAGTTCTTC. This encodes CASSKAERGYYNEQFF.

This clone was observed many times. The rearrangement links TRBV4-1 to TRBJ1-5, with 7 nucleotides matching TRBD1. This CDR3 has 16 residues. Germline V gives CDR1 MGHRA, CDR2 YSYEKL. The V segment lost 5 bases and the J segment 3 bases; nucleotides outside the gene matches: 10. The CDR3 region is CASSTQGGKSNQPQHF. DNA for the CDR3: TGCGCCAGCAGCACCCAGGGGGGCAAGTCCAATCAGCCCCAGCATTTT.

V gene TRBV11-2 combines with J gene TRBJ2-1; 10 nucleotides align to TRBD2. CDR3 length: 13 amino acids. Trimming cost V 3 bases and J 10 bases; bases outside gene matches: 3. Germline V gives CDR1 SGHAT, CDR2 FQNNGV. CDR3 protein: CASSFSGGPEQFF. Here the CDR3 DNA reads TGTGCCAGCAGCTTTAGCGGGGGGCCCGAGCAGTTCTTC.